Listed below are T cell receptor beta chains from one sample, sequenced in a study of T cell repertoires in cytomegalovirus infection. TCRdb re-called the reads through MiXCR, storing one row per CDR3 protein. The sample gives under 300,000 distinct CDR3 sequences, about a sixth of which show up once; 40% to 55% is in the top ten. The sequencing sample was made of CD8+ T cells from PBMCs. The receptor source for this set is a human donor in good health (CMV status not recorded). Some clones in this sample may be carry-over from other donors' samples. CDR3s include the opening cysteine and the closing phenylalanine or tryptophan. D genes are given only for firm matches. Not every row has a clone size; where given, it reads once, few, many or a size class.

j_gene,abundance,v_gene,d_gene,CDR3aa,CDR3nt
TRBJ2-1,many,TRBV7-2,TRBD2,CASREDWRGAGGEQFF,TGTGCCAGCAGGGAGGACTGGCGGGGGGCGGGGGGTGAGCAGTTCTTC
TRBJ2-1,NA,TRBV28,NA,CASSLLGGGAEQFF,TGTGCCAGCAGTTTATTAGGGGGGGGGGCCGAGCAGTTCTTC
TRBJ2-3,many,TRBV7-2,TRBD2,CASSLSGGVNTDTQYF,TGTGCCAGCAGCTTGAGCGGGGGGGTTAACACAGATACGCAGTATTTT
TRBJ1-2,few,TRBV11-2,NA,CASSSPGVRPMGYTF,TGTGCCAGCAGCTCCCCAGGGGTACGTCCGATGGGCTACACCTTC
TRBJ1-1,many,TRBV12-5,NA,CASVPGTRNTEAFF,TGTGCTAGTGTCCCCGGGACTCGCAACACTGAAGCTTTCTTT
TRBJ2-3,NA,TRBV6-5,NA,CASSYRNTDTQYF,TGTGCCAGCAGTTATCGGAACACAGATACGCAGTATTTT
TRBJ1-2,few,TRBV6-1,NA,CASSPGQSNYGYTF,TGTGCCAGCAGTCCGGGGCAATCTAACTATGGCTACACCTTC
TRBJ1-3,NA,TRBV11-2,TRBD1,CASSRDRGPGNTIYF,TGTGCCAGCAGCCGGGACAGGGGCCCTGGAAACACCATATATTTT
TRBJ1-4,few,TRBV4-1,NA,CASSQDPGELGEKLFF,TGCGCCAGCAGCCAAGATCCCGGGGAGTTGGGTGAAAAACTGTTTTTT
TRBJ1-1,NA,TRBV9,NA,CASSVGKGRGVVYTEAFF,TGTGCCAGCAGCGTAGGTAAAGGGAGGGGTGTTGTATACACTGAAGCTTTCTTT
TRBJ2-2,many,TRBV7-8,NA,CASSSPESQATTIGELFF,TGTGCCAGCAGCTCCCCCGAATCCCAGGCAACCACGATCGGGGAGCTGTTTTTT
TRBJ1-6,many,TRBV6-2/TRBV6-3,NA,CASSDGQRNSPLHF,TGTGCCAGCAGCGACGGACAGAGGAATTCACCCCTCCACTTT
TRBJ2-7,many,TRBV7-2,NA,CASSAGRGLVPEQYF,TGTGCCAGCAGTGCCGGACGGGGGCTTGTCCCCGAGCAGTACTTC
TRBJ1-3,many,TRBV7-2,NA,CASSPWDIILGSTGNTIYF,TGTGCCAGCAGCCCGTGGGACATCATCCTCGGGAGTACTGGAAACACCATATATTTT
TRBJ1-1,NA,TRBV6-1,NA,CASSVDSPILLNTEAFF,TGTGCCAGCAGTGTCGACAGCCCAATACTATTGAACACTGAAGCTTTCTTT
TRBJ1-2,few,TRBV3-1,TRBD1,CASSRGLRQGEVYGYTF,TGTGCCAGCAGCCGAGGCCTAAGGCAGGGGGAGGTCTATGGCTACACCTTC
TRBJ2-7,many,TRBV7-2,TRBD1,CASSSPGTGVYEQYF,TGTGCCAGCAGCTCCCCCGGGACAGGGGTCTACGAGCAGTACTTC
TRBJ1-4,NA,TRBV28,TRBD1,CASSSGGTGDEKLFF,TGTGCCAGCAGCTCGGGGGGGACAGGGGACGAAAAACTGTTTTTT
TRBJ1-6,many,TRBV12-3/TRBV12-4,NA,CASSTFEVGSPLHF,TGTGCCAGCAGTACCTTTGAGGTTGGTTCACCCCTCCACTTT
TRBJ1-1,NA,TRBV19,NA,CASAYSGMNTEAFF,TGTGCCAGTGCATATAGCGGGATGAACACTGAAGCTTTCTTT
TRBJ1-2,NA,TRBV29-1,NA,CSVEVFGDENYGNYGYTF,TGCAGCGTTGAGGTATTCGGGGATGAGAACTATGGGAACTATGGCTACACCTTC
TRBJ2-3,few,TRBV6-5,NA,CASSYSGGARTDTQYF,TGTGCCAGCAGTTACTCGGGGGGGGCCCGCACAGATACGCAGTATTTT
TRBJ2-3,few,TRBV28,TRBD1,CASRDRGWRTDTQYF,TGTGCCAGCAGGGACAGGGGATGGCGAACAGATACGCAGTATTTT
TRBJ2-7,few,TRBV7-9,NA,CASSPTGLPYEQYF,TGTGCCAGCAGCCCCACCGGTCTACCCTACGAGCAGTACTTC
TRBJ2-5,few,TRBV6-5,TRBD2,CASSYSNPRLAGVQETQYF,TGTGCCAGCAGTTACTCGAATCCCCGACTAGCGGGAGTCCAAGAGACCCAGTACTTC
TRBJ2-4,NA,TRBV20-1,TRBD1,CSANDRDRLDIQYF,TGCAGTGCTAATGACCGGGACAGGCTTGACATTCAGTACTTC
TRBJ1-2,many,TRBV4-1,NA,CASSPTGTHDPNYGYTF,TGCGCCAGCTCCCCTACCGGGACACACGACCCTAACTATGGCTACACCTTC
TRBJ2-7,NA,TRBV9,TRBD1,CASSVGDRGYEQYF,TGTGCCAGCAGCGTAGGGGACAGGGGTTACGAGCAGTACTTC
TRBJ2-7,many,TRBV7-2,NA,CASSLGVGSSYEQYF,TGTGCCAGCAGCTTAGGGGTAGGGAGCTCCTACGAGCAGTACTTC
TRBJ1-2,few,TRBV28,TRBD1,CASRVVTGDYGYTF,TGTGCCAGCAGGGTGGTCACAGGGGACTATGGCTACACCTTC
TRBJ2-7,many,TRBV20-1,NA,CSARPGASYEQYF,TGCAGTGCGCGCCCCGGGGCCTCCTACGAGCAGTACTTC
TRBJ2-4,NA,TRBV5-1,NA,CASSLRASPQNIQYF,TGCGCCAGCAGCTTGAGGGCTAGCCCCCAAAACATTCAGTACTTC
TRBJ1-2,few,TRBV28,TRBD1,CASRISGTGVTYGYTF,TGTGCCAGTAGAATATCCGGGACAGGGGTGACCTATGGCTACACCTTC
TRBJ2-2,NA,TRBV29-1,NA,CSVLTGNTGELFF,TGCAGCGTCTTGACAGGGAACACCGGGGAGCTGTTTTTT
TRBJ2-6,NA,TRBV7-6,NA,CASSLAAGRGANVLTF,TGTGCCAGCAGCTTAGCGGCGGGAAGGGGGGCCAACGTCCTGACTTTC
TRBJ1-5,few,TRBV7-2,NA,CASSLVWGLNQPQHF,TGTGCCAGCAGCTTAGTCTGGGGACTCAATCAGCCCCAGCATTTT
TRBJ1-1,few,TRBV7-6,NA,CAVSQGMNTEAFF,TGTGCCGTATCCCAGGGGATGAACACTGAAGCTTTCTTT